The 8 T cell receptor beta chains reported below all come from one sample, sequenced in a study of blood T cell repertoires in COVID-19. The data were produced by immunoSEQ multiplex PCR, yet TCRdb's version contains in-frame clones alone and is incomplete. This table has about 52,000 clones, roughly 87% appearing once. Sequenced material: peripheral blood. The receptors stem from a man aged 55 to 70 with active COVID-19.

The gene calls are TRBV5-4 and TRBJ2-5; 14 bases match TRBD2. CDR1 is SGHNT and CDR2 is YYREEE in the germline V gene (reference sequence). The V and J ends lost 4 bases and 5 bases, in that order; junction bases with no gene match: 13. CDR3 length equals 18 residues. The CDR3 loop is CASSLGVGLAGGGETQYF. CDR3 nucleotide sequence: TGTGCCAGCAGCCTCGGAGTTGGACTAGCGGGAGGTGGGGAGACCCAGTACTTC.

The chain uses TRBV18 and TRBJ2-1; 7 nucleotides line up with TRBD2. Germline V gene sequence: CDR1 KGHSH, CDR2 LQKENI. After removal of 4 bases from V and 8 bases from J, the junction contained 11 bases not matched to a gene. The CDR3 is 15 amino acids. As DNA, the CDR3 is TGTGCCAGCTCACAGCTAGCGGACGAGCAGGATGAGCAGTTCTTC. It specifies CASSQLADEQDEQFF.

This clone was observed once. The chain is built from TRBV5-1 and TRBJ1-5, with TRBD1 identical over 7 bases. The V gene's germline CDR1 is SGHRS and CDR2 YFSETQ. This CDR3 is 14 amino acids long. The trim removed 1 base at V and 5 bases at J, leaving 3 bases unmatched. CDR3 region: CASSLTGDDQPQHF. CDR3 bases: TGCGCCAGCAGCTTGACAGGGGACGATCAGCCCCAGCATTTT.

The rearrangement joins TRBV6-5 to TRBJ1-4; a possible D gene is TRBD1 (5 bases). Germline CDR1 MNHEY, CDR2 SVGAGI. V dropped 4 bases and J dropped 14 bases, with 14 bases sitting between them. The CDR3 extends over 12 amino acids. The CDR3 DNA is TGTGCCAGCAGTTTGAGGGACGGGAGGCTGTTTTTT. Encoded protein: CASSLRDGRLFF.

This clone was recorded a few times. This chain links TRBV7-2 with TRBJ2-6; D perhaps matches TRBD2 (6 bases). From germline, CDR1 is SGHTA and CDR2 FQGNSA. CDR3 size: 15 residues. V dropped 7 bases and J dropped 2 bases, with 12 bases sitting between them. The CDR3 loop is CASTLGGTGANVLTF. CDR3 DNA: TGTGCCAGCACCCTTGGGGGGACTGGGGCCAACGTCCTGACTTTC.

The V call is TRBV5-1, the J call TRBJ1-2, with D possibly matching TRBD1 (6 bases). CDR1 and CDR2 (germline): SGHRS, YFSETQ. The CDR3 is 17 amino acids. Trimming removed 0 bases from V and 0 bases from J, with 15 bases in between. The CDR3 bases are TGCGCCAGCAGCTTGGCGTCAGGGGAAGGGCCTAACTATGGCTACACCTTC. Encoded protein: CASSLASGEGPNYGYTF.

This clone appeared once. The CDR3 DNA reads TGTGCCAGCAGCTCTCCCTTAAGCGGGAGGGCCTCCAATGAGCAGTTCTTC. Protein product: CASSSPLSGRASNEQFF. The gene calls are TRBV6-2 or TRBV6-3 and TRBJ2-1; 10 positions agree with TRBD2. Germline assignment: CDR1 MNHEY and CDR2 SVGEGT. The junction had 14 bases not matched to a gene; V was cut back by 6 bases and J by 6 bases. CDR3 size: 17 residues.

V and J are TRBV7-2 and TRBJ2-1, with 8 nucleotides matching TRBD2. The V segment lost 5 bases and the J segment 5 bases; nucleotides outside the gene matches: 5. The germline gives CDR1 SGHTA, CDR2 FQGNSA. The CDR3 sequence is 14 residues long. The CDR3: CASSPRTSNNEQFF. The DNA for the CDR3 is TGTGCCAGCAGCCCGAGGACTAGCAACAATGAGCAGTTCTTC.